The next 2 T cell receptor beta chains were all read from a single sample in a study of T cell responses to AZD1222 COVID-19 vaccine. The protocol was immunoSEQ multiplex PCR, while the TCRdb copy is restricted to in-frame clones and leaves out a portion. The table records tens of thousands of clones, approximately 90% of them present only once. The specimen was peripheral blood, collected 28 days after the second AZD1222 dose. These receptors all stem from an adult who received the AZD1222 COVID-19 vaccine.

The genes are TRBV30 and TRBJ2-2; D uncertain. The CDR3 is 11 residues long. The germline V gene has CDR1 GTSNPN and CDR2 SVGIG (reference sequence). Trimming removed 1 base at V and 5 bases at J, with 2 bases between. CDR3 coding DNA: TGTGCCTGGAGTGGGACCGGGGAGCTGTTTTTT. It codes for CAWSGTGELFF.

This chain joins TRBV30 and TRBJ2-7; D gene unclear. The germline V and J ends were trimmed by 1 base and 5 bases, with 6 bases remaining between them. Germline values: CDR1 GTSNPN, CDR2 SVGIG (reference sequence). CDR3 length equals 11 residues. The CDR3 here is CAWSGRDEQYF. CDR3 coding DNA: TGTGCCTGGAGTGGTAGGGACGAGCAGTACTTC.